The clone carrying this T cell receptor (beta chain) occurred a few times. Its antigen is currently unknown. This sample is drawn from a study of CD8 T cells in ankylosing spondylitis. Regarding the study as a whole: As for the disease-linked clones, they showed a CD8+ phenotype and occurred at relatively low frequencies in peripheral blood. A TCR beta motif made of fewer than 10 highly homologous variants seemed typical of ankylosing spondylitis blood. It was reported that disease-linked clones were significantly enriched in matched ankylosing spondylitis synovial fluid.

Quantitative 5'-RACE with molecular barcodes produced the TCR beta libraries. TCRdb independently ran MiXCR on the 5' RACE reads; one entry per CDR3 protein. Counted here are more than 150,000 distinct CDR3 sequences, about an eighth occurring once; the ten biggest clones make up around 10%. The CDR3 extends over 15 amino acids. V dropped 6 bases and J dropped 3 bases, with 20 bases sitting between them. Germline V CDR1 and CDR2: DFQATT, SNEGSKA (reference sequence). Sample: blood, either unsorted or a sorted T cell fraction (not recorded which). The clonotype originates from a female donor with ankylosing spondylitis or in good health (not recorded which). The gene calls are TRBV20-1 and TRBJ1-2; weak D call: TRBD1 (6 bases). In DNA, the CDR3 is TGCAGTGCCCCCGCCCCAGGGGTTCGGTACTATGGCTACACCTTC. It translates to CSAPAPGVRYYGYTF.